Below, 10 T cell receptor beta chains from the same sample are listed, as sequenced in a study of T-cell memory formation after mild COVID-19. TCRdb analysed the 5' RACE reads with MiXCR anew, one entry per CDR3 protein. This sample has approximately 560,000 distinct CDR3 sequences, with around 15% found just once. Material for sequencing was PBMCs or a T cell subset sorted from them (not recorded which). These receptors originate from an adult woman who had mild COVID-19 (a few samples of this study predate the infection). Cell type and time point are not known.

The gene calls are TRBV27 and TRBJ2-7; 9 nucleotides line up with TRBD1. The CDR3 is made up of 16 amino acids. The V gene's germline CDR1 is MNHEY and CDR2 SMNVEV (reference sequence). After removal of 4 bases from V and 5 bases from J, the junction contained 12 bases not matched to a gene. The DNA of the CDR3 is TGTGCCAGCAGTTCCTTCCGGGACAGGGATGTCCACGAGCAGTACTTC. It yields the protein CASSSFRDRDVHEQYF.

This clonotype was found a few times. V gene TRBV7-9 combines with J gene TRBJ1-5, with D uncertain. Germline CDR1 SEHNR, CDR2 FQNEAQ (reference sequence). V lost 5 bases to trimming and J lost 11 bases, with 19 bases between them. CDR3 length equals 14 residues. CDR3 sequence: CASSPASGSGAQHF. In DNA form, the CDR3 reads TGTGCCAGCAGCCCAGCATCGGGGTCCGGGGCCCAGCATTTT.

The chain carries TRBV19 and TRBJ2-5; 7 bases agree with TRBD2. The CDR3 contains 14 residues. The trim removed 9 bases at V and 5 bases at J, leaving 12 bases unmatched. CDR1 and CDR2 (germline): LNHDA, SQIVND (reference sequence). The CDR3 region is CASSAGTPQETQYF. The CDR3 nucleotides read TGTGCCAGCTCAGCGGGGACTCCCCAGGAGACCCAGTACTTC.

This sequence joins TRBV12-3 or TRBV12-4 and TRBJ2-1, with 12 bases aligning to TRBD2. CDR3 length: 13 amino acids. J lost 13 bases, V lost 8 bases, and 9 bases had no gene match. The CDR3 DNA reads as TGTGCCAGCCTAGCGGGAGGGCCAAGTCCCCAGTTCTTC. Residues: CASLAGGPSPQFF.

This clonotype appeared once. V usage is TRBV11-2 and J usage is TRBJ2-7; 7 nucleotides match TRBD1. J lost 2 bases, V lost 5 bases, and 9 bases had no gene match. Germline V CDR1 and CDR2: SGHAT, FQNNGV. This CDR3 region has 15 residues. CDR3 sequence: CASSVGTAAAYEQYF. CDR3 in DNA: TGTGCCAGCAGCGTCGGGACAGCGGCAGCCTACGAGCAGTACTTC.

This clonotype was counted between two and nine times. This chain joins TRBV29-1 and TRBJ2-1; 7 bases align to TRBD1. V dropped 3 bases and J dropped 3; count of bases not matched to a gene: 8. Germline loops: CDR1 SQVTM, CDR2 ANQGSEA. The CDR3 sequence is 15 residues long. The CDR3 bases are TGCAGCGTTGAGGATTGGGCAGGGGGCTACAATGAGCAGTTCTTC. This codes for CSVEDWAGGYNEQFF.

The chain joins TRBV2 to TRBJ1-6; 10 bases fit TRBD1. V gave up 4 bases and J gave up 7 bases; unmatched junction bases: 4. The CDR3 length is 15 residues. CDR1 is SNHLY and CDR2 is FYNNEI in the germline V gene. DNA of the CDR3: TGTGCCAGCAGTGTACAGGGACAGGGGAATTCACCCCTCCACTTT. It specifies CASSVQGQGNSPLHF.

The V call is TRBV19, the J call TRBJ1-1, with 10 bases identical to TRBD1. Trimming removed 3 bases from V and 11 bases from J; junction bases left unmatched: 6. Germline CDR1 LNHDA, CDR2 SQIVND (reference sequence). This CDR3 is built from 13 residues. CDR3 DNA sequence: TGTGCCAGTAGTATGACAGGGGGCGGGCTGGCTTTCTTT. Its protein is CASSMTGGGLAFF.

The sample holds many counts of this clonotype. This chain connects TRBV5-1 to TRBJ2-1, with 9 bases matching TRBD1. Germline values: CDR1 SGHRS, CDR2 YFSETQ. With V trimmed by 0 bases and J by 8 bases, 9 bases remained unmatched. The CDR3 covers 16 residues. CDR3: CASSLARTGETYEQFF. In DNA, the CDR3 is TGCGCCAGCAGCTTGGCAAGGACAGGGGAGACTTATGAGCAGTTCTTC.

V is TRBV5-1 and J is TRBJ1-2; D is perhaps TRBD1 (6 bases). The CDR3 spans 14 residues. The germline CDR1 and CDR2 sequences are SGHRS and YFSETQ. V lost 4 bases and J lost 6, with 16 bases in between. This chain's CDR3 is CASSPAVRGNGYTF. The CDR3, as DNA: TGCGCCAGCAGCCCGGCCGTAAGGGGGAATGGCTACACCTTC.